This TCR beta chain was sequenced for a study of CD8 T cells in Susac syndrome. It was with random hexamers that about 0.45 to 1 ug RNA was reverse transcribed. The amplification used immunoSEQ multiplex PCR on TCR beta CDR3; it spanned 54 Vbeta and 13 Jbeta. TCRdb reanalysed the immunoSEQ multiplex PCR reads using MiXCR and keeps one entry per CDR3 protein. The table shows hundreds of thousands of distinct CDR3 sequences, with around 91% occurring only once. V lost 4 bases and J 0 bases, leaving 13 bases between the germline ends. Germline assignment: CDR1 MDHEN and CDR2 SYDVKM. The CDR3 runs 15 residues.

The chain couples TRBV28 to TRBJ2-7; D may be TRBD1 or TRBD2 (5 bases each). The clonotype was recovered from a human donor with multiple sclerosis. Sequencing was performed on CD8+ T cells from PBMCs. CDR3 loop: CASSSYGAPSYEQYF. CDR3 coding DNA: TGTGCCAGCAGTTCTTACGGGGCCCCCTCCTACGAGCAGTACTTC.